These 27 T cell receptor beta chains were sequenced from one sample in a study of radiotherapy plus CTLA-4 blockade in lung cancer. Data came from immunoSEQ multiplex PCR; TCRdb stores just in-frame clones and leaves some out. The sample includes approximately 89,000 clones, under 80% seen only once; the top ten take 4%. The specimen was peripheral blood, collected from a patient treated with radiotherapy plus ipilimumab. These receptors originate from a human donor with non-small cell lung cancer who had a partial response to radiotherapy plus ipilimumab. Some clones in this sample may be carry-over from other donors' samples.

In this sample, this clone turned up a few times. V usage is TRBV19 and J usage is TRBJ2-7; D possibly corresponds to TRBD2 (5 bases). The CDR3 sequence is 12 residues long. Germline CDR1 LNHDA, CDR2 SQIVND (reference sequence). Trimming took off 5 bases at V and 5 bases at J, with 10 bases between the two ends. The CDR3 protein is CASSSGMDEQYF. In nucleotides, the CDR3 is TGTGCCAGTAGTTCCGGGATGGACGAGCAGTACTTC.

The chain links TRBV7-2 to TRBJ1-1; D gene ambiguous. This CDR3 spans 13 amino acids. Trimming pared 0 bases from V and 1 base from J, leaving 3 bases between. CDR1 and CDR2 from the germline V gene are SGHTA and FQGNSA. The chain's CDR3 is CASSLAANTEAFF. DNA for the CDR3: TGTGCCAGCAGCTTAGCGGCGAACACTGAAGCTTTCTTT. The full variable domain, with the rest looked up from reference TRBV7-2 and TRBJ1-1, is GAGVSQSPSNKVTEKGKDVELRCDPISGHTALYWYRQSLGQGLEFLIYFQGNSAPDKSGLPSDRFSAERTGGSVSTLTIQRTQQEDSAVYLCASSLAANTEAFFGQGTRLTVV.

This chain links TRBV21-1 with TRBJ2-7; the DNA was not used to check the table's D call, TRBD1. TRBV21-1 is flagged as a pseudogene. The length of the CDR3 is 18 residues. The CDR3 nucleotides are TGTGCCAGCAGCAATTTCGGTCTGACAGGGGTACCCCCCTACGAGCAGTACTTC. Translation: CASSNFGLTGVPPYEQYF.

CDR3 coding DNA: TGTGCCAGCAGCTTAGGAGGGAGTCGTGAGCAGTACTTC. It specifies CASSLGGSREQYF. The J gene is TRBJ2-7, the V gene TRBV11-3; D possibly corresponds to TRBD2 (5 bases). The ends were cut back, 1 base at V and 7 bases at J, with 11 bases in the middle. The CDR3 loop spans 13 amino acids. Germline values: CDR1 SGHNT, CDR2 YENEEA.

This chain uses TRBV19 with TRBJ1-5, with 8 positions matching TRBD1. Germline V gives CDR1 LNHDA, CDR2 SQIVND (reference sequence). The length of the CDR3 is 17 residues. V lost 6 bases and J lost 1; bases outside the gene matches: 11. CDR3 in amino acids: CASSQGARYMSNQPQHF. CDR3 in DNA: TGTGCCAGTAGCCAGGGGGCTCGGTATATGAGCAATCAGCCCCAGCATTTT.

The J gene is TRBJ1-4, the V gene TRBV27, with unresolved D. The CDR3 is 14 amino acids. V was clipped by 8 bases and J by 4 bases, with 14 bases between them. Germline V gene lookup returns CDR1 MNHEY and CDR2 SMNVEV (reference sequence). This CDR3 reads CASQRSGYNEKLFF. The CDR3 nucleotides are TGTGCCAGCCAAAGGAGTGGGTATAATGAAAAACTGTTTTTT.

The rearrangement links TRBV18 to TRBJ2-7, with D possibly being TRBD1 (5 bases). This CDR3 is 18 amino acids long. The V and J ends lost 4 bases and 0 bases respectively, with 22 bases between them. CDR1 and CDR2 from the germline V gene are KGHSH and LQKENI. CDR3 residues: CASSLLTQGGGPSYEQYF. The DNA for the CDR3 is TGTGCCAGCTCACTACTTACTCAGGGTGGCGGACCCTCCTACGAGCAGTACTTC.

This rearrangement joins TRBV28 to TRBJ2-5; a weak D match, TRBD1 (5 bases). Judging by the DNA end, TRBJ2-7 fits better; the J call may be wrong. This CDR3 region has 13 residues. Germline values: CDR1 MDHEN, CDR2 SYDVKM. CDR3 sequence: CASRGRAVHEQYF. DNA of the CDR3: TGTGCCAGCAGGGGCAGGGCCGTCCACGAGCAGTACTTC.

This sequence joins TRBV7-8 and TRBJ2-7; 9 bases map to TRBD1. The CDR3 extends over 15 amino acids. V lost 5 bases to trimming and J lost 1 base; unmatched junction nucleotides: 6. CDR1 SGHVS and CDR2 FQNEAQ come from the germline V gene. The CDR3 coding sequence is TGTGCCAGCAGCCCACAGGACAGGGGTTCCTACGAGCAGTACTTC. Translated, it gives CASSPQDRGSYEQYF.

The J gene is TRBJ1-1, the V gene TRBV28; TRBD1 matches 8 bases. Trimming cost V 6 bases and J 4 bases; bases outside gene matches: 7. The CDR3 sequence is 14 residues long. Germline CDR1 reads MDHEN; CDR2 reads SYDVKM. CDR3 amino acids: CASSPGGLSTEAFF. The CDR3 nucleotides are TGTGCCAGCAGCCCAGGGGGCCTTAGCACTGAAGCTTTCTTT.

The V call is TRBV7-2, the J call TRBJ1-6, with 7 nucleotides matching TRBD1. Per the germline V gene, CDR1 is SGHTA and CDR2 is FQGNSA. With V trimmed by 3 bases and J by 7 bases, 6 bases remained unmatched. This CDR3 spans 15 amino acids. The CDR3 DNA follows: TGTGCCAGCAGCTTTCGACAGGGACCCAATTCACCCCTCCACTTT. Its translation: CASSFRQGPNSPLHF. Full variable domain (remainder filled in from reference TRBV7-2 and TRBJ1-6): GAGVSQSPSNKVTEKGKDVELRCDPISGHTALYWYRQSLGQGLEFLIYFQGNSAPDKSGLPSDRFSAERTGGSVSTLTIQRTQQEDSAVYLCASSFRQGPNSPLHFGNGTRLTVT.

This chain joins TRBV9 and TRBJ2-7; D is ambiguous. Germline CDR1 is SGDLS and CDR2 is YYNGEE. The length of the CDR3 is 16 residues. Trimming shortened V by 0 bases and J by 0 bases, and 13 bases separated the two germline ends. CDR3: CASSVDLAASSYEQYF. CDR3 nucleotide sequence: TGTGCCAGCAGCGTAGATCTCGCGGCGAGCTCCTACGAGCAGTACTTC.

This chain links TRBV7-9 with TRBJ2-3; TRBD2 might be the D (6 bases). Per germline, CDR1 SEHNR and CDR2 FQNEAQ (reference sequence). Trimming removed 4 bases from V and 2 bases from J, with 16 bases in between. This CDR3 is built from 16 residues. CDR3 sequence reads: CASSSYRLGNTDTQYF. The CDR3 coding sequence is TGTGCCAGCAGCTCCTACAGACTAGGCAACACAGATACGCAGTATTTT.

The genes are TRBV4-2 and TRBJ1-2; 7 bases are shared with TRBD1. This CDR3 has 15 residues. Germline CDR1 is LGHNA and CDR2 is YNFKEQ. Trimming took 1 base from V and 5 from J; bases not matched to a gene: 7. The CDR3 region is CASSQGQGSGYGYTF. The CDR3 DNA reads TGTGCCAGCAGCCAAGGACAGGGTTCAGGGTATGGCTACACCTTC.

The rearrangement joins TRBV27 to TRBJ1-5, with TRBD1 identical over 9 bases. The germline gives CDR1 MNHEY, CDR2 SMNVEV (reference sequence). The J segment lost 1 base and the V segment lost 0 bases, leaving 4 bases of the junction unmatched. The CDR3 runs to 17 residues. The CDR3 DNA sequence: TGTGCCAGCAGTTTATCCCGGACAGGGGTCAGCAATCAGCCCCAGCATTTT. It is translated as CASSLSRTGVSNQPQHF.

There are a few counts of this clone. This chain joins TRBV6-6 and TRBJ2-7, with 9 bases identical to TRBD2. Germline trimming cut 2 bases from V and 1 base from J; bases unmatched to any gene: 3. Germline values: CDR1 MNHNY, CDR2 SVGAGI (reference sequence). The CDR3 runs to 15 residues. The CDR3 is CASSYGLAGSYEQYF. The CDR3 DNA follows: TGTGCCAGCAGTTACGGGCTAGCGGGGTCCTACGAGCAGTACTTC.

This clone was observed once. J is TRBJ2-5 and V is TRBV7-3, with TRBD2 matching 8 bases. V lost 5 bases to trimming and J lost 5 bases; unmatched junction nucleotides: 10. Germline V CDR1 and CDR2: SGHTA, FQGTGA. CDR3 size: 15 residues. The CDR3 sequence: CASSPQAGALETQYF. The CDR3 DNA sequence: TGTGCCAGCAGCCCTCAAGCGGGAGCCTTGGAGACCCAGTACTTC.

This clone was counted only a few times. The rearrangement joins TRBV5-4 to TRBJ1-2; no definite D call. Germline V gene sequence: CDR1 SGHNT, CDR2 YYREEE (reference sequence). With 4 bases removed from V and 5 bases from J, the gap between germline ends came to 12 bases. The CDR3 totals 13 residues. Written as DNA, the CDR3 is TGTGCCAGCAGCCAAGCATGGAGTTATGGCTACACCTTC. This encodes CASSQAWSYGYTF.

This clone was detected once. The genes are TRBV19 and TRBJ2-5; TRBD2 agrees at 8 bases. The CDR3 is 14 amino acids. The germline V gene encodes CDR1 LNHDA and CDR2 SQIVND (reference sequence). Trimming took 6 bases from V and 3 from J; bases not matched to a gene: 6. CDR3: CASSLTSGKETQYF. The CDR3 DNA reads TGTGCCAGTAGCCTAACTAGCGGTAAAGAGACCCAGTACTTC.

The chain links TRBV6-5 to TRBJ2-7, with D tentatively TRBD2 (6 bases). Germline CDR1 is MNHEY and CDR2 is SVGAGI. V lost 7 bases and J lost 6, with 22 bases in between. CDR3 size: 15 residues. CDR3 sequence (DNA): TGTGCCAGCACTCCACCACTTGGCGGGGTTCGCGAGCAGTACTTC. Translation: CASTPPLGGVREQYF.

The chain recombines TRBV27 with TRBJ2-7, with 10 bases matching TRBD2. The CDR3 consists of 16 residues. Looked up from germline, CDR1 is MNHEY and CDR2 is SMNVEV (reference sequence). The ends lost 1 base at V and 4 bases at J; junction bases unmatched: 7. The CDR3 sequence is CASSLFALAGRYEQYF. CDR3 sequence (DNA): TGTGCCAGCAGTTTATTTGCACTAGCGGGGAGGTACGAGCAGTACTTC.

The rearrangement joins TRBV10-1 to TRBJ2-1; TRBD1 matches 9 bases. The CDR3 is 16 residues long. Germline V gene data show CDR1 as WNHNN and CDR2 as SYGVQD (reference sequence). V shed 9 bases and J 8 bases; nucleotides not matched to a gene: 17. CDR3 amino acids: CARIPLRDRDLDEQFF. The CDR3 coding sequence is TGCGCCAGGATTCCCCTCCGGGACAGGGACCTCGATGAGCAGTTCTTC.

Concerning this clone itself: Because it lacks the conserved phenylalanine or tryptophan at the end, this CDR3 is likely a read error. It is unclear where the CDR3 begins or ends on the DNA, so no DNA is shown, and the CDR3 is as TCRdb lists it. Here the CDR3 reads CASSSRLAGAALSA. The chain combines TRBV28 with TRBJ2-7; the D call of TRBD2 is as the table states it, not checked on the DNA. Germline V gene sequence: CDR1 MDHEN, CDR2 SYDVKM. The length of the CDR3 is 14 amino acids, counting both ends.

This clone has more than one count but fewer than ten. The CDR3 spells CASSKMQGPGELFF. CDR3 DNA: TGCGCCAGCAGCAAAATGCAGGGCCCCGGGGAGCTGTTTTTT. The genes are TRBV5-1 and TRBJ2-2, with a weak D call TRBD1 (5 bases). There are 14 residues in the CDR3. CDR1 is SGHRS and CDR2 is YFSETQ in the germline V gene. The V and J ends lost 4 bases and 6 bases respectively, with 13 bases between them.

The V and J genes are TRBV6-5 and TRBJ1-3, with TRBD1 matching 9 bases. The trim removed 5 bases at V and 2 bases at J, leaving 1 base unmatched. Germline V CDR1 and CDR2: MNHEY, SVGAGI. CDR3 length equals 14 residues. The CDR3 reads CASSRTGAGNTIYF. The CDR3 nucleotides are TGTGCCAGCAGTAGGACAGGGGCTGGAAACACCATATATTTT.

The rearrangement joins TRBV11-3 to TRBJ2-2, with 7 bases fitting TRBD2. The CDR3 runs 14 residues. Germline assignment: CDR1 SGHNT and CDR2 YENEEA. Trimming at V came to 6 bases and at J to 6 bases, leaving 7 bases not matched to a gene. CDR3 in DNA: TGTGCCAGCAGAACCGGGACTACCCCCGGGGAGCTGTTTTTT. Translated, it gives CASRTGTTPGELFF.

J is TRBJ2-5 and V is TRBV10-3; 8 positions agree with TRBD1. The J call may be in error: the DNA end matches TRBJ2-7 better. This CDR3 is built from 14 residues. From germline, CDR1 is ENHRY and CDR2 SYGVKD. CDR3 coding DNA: TGTGCCATCAGCGACAGGGGACATTCCTACGAGCAGTACTTC. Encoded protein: CAISDRGHSYEQYF.